The rows below give T cell receptor beta chains drawn from one sample of a study of response to subunit inactivated influenza vaccine. TCRdb called the RT-PCR reads again in MiXCR, with one record for every CDR3 protein. The sample carries 600,000 to 850,000 distinct CDR3 sequences, less than 15% recorded once. The source material was PBMCs from blood, sampled 14 to 15 days before vaccination. The receptors originated from a man in his fifties or sixties who received an inactivated influenza vaccine. Each CDR3 is given with its conserved first and last residue. The D gene is left open where the match is weak. Size tells how often a clone was seen (once, few, many) or the class of an expanded clone, and some rows leave it out.

v_gene,d_gene,j_gene,abundance,CDR3nt,CDR3aa
TRBV6-1,TRBD1,TRBJ2-1,.,TGTGCCAGCAGCCCCACGGGACAGGCGAGCTCCTACAATGAGCAGTTCTTC,CASSPTGQASSYNEQFF
TRBV18,.,TRBJ2-1,few,TGTGCCAGCTCACCGGACATCCGGGCTAGCTGGGATGAGCAGTTCTTC,CASSPDIRASWDEQFF
TRBV29-1,.,TRBJ1-2,.,TGCAGCGTTGAAGATGGGGGCTATGGCTACACCTTC,CSVEDGGYGYTF
TRBV10-3,.,TRBJ2-1,few,TGTGCCATCAGTGCCGGGCCGAGCTCCTACAATGAGCAGTTCTTC,CAISAGPSSYNEQFF
TRBV4-3,TRBD1,TRBJ2-7,few,TGCGCCAGCAGCCAAGAAGGGACAGGGGGACGATACGAGCAGTACTTC,CASSQEGTGGRYEQYF
TRBV4-3,.,TRBJ1-6,few,TGCGCCAGCAGCCAGGGGGCAGTGGGCTCCTATAATTCACCCCTCCACTTT,CASSQGAVGSYNSPLHF
TRBV7-9,.,TRBJ2-1,.,TGTGCCAGCAGGGCCGGGAACCAAAACAATGAGCAGTTCTTC,CASRAGNQNNEQFF
TRBV7-9,.,TRBJ1-1,many,TGTGCCAGCAGCTTACTGGGGTCGGACACTGAAGCTTTCTTT,CASSLLGSDTEAFF
TRBV6-2/TRBV6-3,.,TRBJ2-1,.,TGTGCCAGCAGTTATGTTGGGTACAATGAGCAGTTCTTC,CASSYVGYNEQFF
TRBV11-2,TRBD1,TRBJ1-1,.,TGTGCCAGCAGCTTAAGGACAGGTTCAATGAACACTGAAGCTTTCTTT,CASSLRTGSMNTEAFF
TRBV6-2/TRBV6-3,TRBD1,TRBJ1-6,.,TGTGCCAGCAACGACAGGGTTGACTCACCCCTCCACTTT,CASNDRVDSPLHF
TRBV20-1,TRBD2,TRBJ2-3,many,TGCAGTGCTAGAGGGGGACTAGCGAACGCAGATACGCAGTATTTT,CSARGGLANADTQYF
TRBV7-9,.,TRBJ2-7,few,TGTGCCAGCAGCTTAGAGTCCGAGCAGTACTTC,CASSLESEQYF
TRBV5-1,.,TRBJ2-7,.,TGCGCCAGCAGCTTGTGGGGAGGCGAGGGGTATACCTACGAGCAGTACTTC,CASSLWGGEGYTYEQYF
TRBV5-1,.,TRBJ2-4,few,TGCGCCAGCAGCTCTCTGGACAAAAACATTCAGTACTTC,CASSSLDKNIQYF
TRBV7-9,TRBD2,TRBJ2-2,few,TGTGCCAGCAGCCGATCGGTAGCGGGGGGCCTGACCGGGGAGCTGTTTTTT,CASSRSVAGGLTGELFF
TRBV20-1,.,TRBJ1-6,.,TGCAGTGCTAGGTCCACAGGGCGGAATTCACCCCTCCACTTT,CSARSTGRNSPLHF
TRBV5-1,.,TRBJ1-2,few,TGCGCCAGCAGATCTGGGGGGAGTAACTATGGCTACACCTTC,CASRSGGSNYGYTF
TRBV7-2,.,TRBJ2-4,many,TGTGCCAGCAGCGCACAGGGATTTGTGGACATTCAGTACTTC,CASSAQGFVDIQYF
TRBV28,.,TRBJ2-1,few,TGTGCCAGCAGTTCCCCTACTAGGATTTTCAATGAGCAGTTCTTC,CASSSPTRIFNEQFF
TRBV11-3,.,TRBJ2-4,.,TGTGCCAGCGAGATAGGGGGCTTC,CASEIGGF
TRBV20-1,TRBD1,TRBJ1-5,few,TGCAGTGCTGGACAGGGGGCGGGTAGTGGCAATCAGCCCCAGCATTTT,CSAGQGAGSGNQPQHF
TRBV2,TRBD2,TRBJ2-7,.,TGTGCCAGCAGGCGGAGCGGGAGGGCCGGATACGAGCAGTACTTC,CASRRSGRAGYEQYF
TRBV4-3,.,TRBJ1-3,.,TGCGCCAGCAGCCAAGGGGCAGCATCTGGAAACACCATATATTTT,CASSQGAASGNTIYF
TRBV14,.,TRBJ2-1,once,TGTGCCAGCAGCCAGTTTACTCACTCGGTCGGTTACAATGAGCAGTTCTTC,CASSQFTHSVGYNEQFF
TRBV7-3,TRBD1,TRBJ2-5,.,TGTGCCAGCAGCTTTGACAGGGCAAAGCAAGAGACCCAGTACTTC,CASSFDRAKQETQYF
TRBV5-1,TRBD1,TRBJ2-7,many,TGCGCCAGCAGCCAAAGGACAGGGGGGATCAACGAGCAGTACTTC,CASSQRTGGINEQYF
TRBV29-1,.,TRBJ2-7,few,TGCAGCGTTGAGAGTGCGGACGGAACCTACGAGCAGTACTTC,CSVESADGTYEQYF
TRBV27,.,TRBJ2-7,.,TGTGCCAGCAGCCACTCCGGCGAGCAGTACTTC,CASSHSGEQYF
TRBV5-1,.,TRBJ2-2,.,TGCGCCAGCAGCTTCGGATCGAGGGGGGAGCTGTTTTTT,CASSFGSRGELFF
TRBV15,.,TRBJ2-7,few,TGTGCCACCAGCAGAGACCGGGGTCAGTCCTACGAGCAGTACTTC,CATSRDRGQSYEQYF
TRBV7-9,TRBD2,TRBJ2-3,few,TGTGCCAGCAGCTTTATCGGACTAGCGGCGACAGATACGCAGTATTTT,CASSFIGLAATDTQYF
TRBV4-2,.,TRBJ1-1,.,TGTGCCAGCAGCGACAGTCCTAGGCGGAACTCCAACACTGAAGCTTTCTTT,CASSDSPRRNSNTEAFF
TRBV7-2,.,TRBJ2-5,many,TGTGCCAGCAGCACTTTATTTTTTCAGGAGACCCAGTACTTC,CASSTLFFQETQYF
TRBV18,.,TRBJ2-5,.,TGTGCCAGCTCATGGCCAGGGGAAGAGACCCAGTACTTC,CASSWPGEETQYF
TRBV7-9,TRBD1,TRBJ1-2,few,TGTGCCAGCAGTTTAGCGACAGGGTACTATGGCTACACCTTC,CASSLATGYYGYTF
TRBV10-3,TRBD2,TRBJ2-3,few,TGTGCCATCAGGGCGGGAGCGGTCACAGATACGCAGTATTTT,CAIRAGAVTDTQYF
TRBV7-2,TRBD2,TRBJ2-2,.,TGTGCCAGCAGCCAGACTAGCGGCTTAAACACCGGGGAGCTGTTTTTT,CASSQTSGLNTGELFF
TRBV12-3/TRBV12-4,.,TRBJ2-3,few,TGTGCCAGCAGTTTTGGGCCTAGCGACACAGATACGCAGTATTTT,CASSFGPSDTDTQYF
TRBV20-1,.,TRBJ1-2,.,TGCAGTGCTAGTGTACCGAAGGCTAACTATGGCTACACCTTC,CSASVPKANYGYTF
TRBV20-1,.,TRBJ1-1,few,TGCAGTGCTAGAGACGGGATCGGGAGGAACACTGAAGCTTTCTTT,CSARDGIGRNTEAFF
TRBV5-1,TRBD1,TRBJ2-5,.,TGCGCCAGCAGCTTGCTAAGACAGGGGGCGAGAGAGACCCAGTACTTC,CASSLLRQGARETQYF
TRBV6-2/TRBV6-3,TRBD1,TRBJ1-5,.,TGTGCCAGCAGTTCCCGGAACAGGGGGCCTCTGCCCCAGCATTTT,CASSSRNRGPLPQHF
TRBV11-2,TRBD1,TRBJ2-5,few,TGTGCCAGCAGCTTTAGGACAGGAAAAAGGGTCGAGACCCAGTACTTC,CASSFRTGKRVETQYF
TRBV10-3,.,TRBJ2-1,.,TGTGCCATCAGTGAACAGGGTGAGCAGTTCTTC,CAISEQGEQFF
TRBV7-9,.,TRBJ1-4,few,TGTGCCAGCACCCCGGCCCCAAGTGAACTGTTTTTT,CASTPAPSELFF
TRBV29-1,.,TRBJ1-5,few,TGCAGCGTTGGGCAGGGGCAAAATCAGCCCCAGCATTTT,CSVGQGQNQPQHF
TRBV28,TRBD1,TRBJ1-1,.,TGTGCCAGCAGTTTTGGGACAGGGGCTACGGAAGCTTTCTTT,CASSFGTGATEAFF
TRBV15,.,TRBJ2-7,few,TGTGCCACCAGCAGAGAGCCAGACAAGAACTACGAGCAGTACTTC,CATSREPDKNYEQYF
TRBV15,.,TRBJ2-1,.,TGTGCCACCAGCATCTATAGGGGTGTAGGGAATGAGCAGTTCTTC,CATSIYRGVGNEQFF
TRBV7-2,.,TRBJ1-5,few,TGTGCCAGCAGCCAAGGGGGGCCCTTGAGCAATCAGCCCCAGCATTTT,CASSQGGPLSNQPQHF